A selection of T cell receptor beta chains follows, all from one sample in a study of immune evolution from preneoplasia to lung adenocarcinoma. Libraries were prepared by immunoSEQ multiplex PCR; TCRdb keeps only in-frame clonotypes and omits some of them. Here the sample spans 6,500 to 10,000 clones, around 86% being singletons. The sample was FFPE invasive lung adenocarcinoma tissue. These receptors all stem from a person between 45 and 65 years old with lung adenocarcinoma. CDR3s leave out the opening cysteine and the closing phenylalanine or tryptophan.

TRBJ1-6,TRBV9,ASRAGTEGSPLH
TRBJ2-7,TRBV6-5,ASGLAGGRSYEQY
TRBJ2-7,TRBV10-3,AIRGTAYEQY
TRBJ2-3,TRBV6-5,ATGLAPGGTDTQY
TRBJ1-1,TRBV7-3,ASSSDGNTEAF
TRBJ1-4,TRBV19,ASGPGQGSEKLF
TRBJ1-2,TRBV5-5,ASSPEFYGYT
TRBJ1-5,TRBV11-2,ASSGDRERPQH
TRBJ1-2,TRBV7-9,ASSLAEGSSWYT
TRBJ1-3,TRBV11-2,ASSPDATDTIY